Shown below are 7 T cell receptor beta chains from a single sample sequenced in a study of shared clonotypes between healthy human individuals. Clones were sequenced by immunoSEQ multiplex PCR, and TCRdb holds only the in-frame ones, with some missing. The data hold some 470,000 clones, with over 65% observed a single time. Material for sequencing was PBMCs. These receptors all stem from a woman between 40 and 50 years old in good health. Some clones in this sample may be carry-over from other donors' samples.

This chain links TRBV14 with TRBJ2-5; D ambiguous. Per the germline V gene, CDR1 is SGHDN and CDR2 is FVKESK. Trimming removed 4 bases at V and 1 base at J, with 10 bases between. The CDR3 runs to 14 residues. This CDR3 reads CASSRRWGQETQYF. In DNA form, the CDR3 reads TGTGCCAGCAGCCGGCGGTGGGGCCAAGAGACCCAGTACTTC.

This chain joins TRBV30 and TRBJ2-3; weak D call: TRBD1 (5 bases). The V and J ends lost 1 base and 1 base respectively, with 12 bases between them. This CDR3 spans 15 amino acids. Per the germline V gene, CDR1 is GTSNPN and CDR2 is SVGIG (reference sequence). Here the CDR3 reads CAWSGRGGGTDTQYF. CDR3 DNA: TGTGCCTGGAGTGGTAGGGGTGGTGGCACAGATACGCAGTATTTT.

The gene calls are TRBV2 and TRBJ1-1; weak D call: TRBD1 (5 bases). Germline V lookup: CDR1 SNHLY, CDR2 FYNNEI. The CDR3 runs to 14 residues. V was cut by 2 bases and J by 1 base, with 8 bases left in between. CDR3 in DNA: TGTGCCAGCAGTGAACAGGGTGAGAACACTGAAGCTTTCTTT. This translates into CASSEQGENTEAFF.

This clone was recorded only once. This rearrangement joins TRBV5-4 to TRBJ1-3, with D tentatively TRBD1 (6 bases). Trimming stripped 5 bases from V and 0 bases from J, with 12 bases between. Germline V lookup: CDR1 SGHNT, CDR2 YYREEE (reference sequence). This CDR3 contains 15 residues. The CDR3 DNA reads as TGTGCCAGCAGTCCGAGAGGGGGCTCTGGAAACACCATATATTTT. It codes for CASSPRGGSGNTIYF.

This chain uses TRBV12-2 with TRBJ2-7; the tabulated D call, TRBD2, remains unverified against the DNA. TRBV12-2 is reported as a pseudogene. The CDR3 totals 14 residues. For the CDR3, the DNA is TGTGCAAGGCGCCCATTAGCCGCCCTTTGCGAGCAGTACTTC. Its translation is CARRPLAALCEQYF.

This clone was counted a single time. The V call is TRBV19, the J call TRBJ1-5; D uncertain. Trimming removed 5 bases from V and 1 base from J, with 12 bases in between. This CDR3 comprises 15 residues. Germline CDR1 LNHDA, CDR2 SQIVND (reference sequence). This chain's CDR3 is CASSALAGSNQPQHF. As DNA, the CDR3 is TGTGCCAGTAGTGCGCTTGCTGGGAGCAATCAGCCCCAGCATTTT.

For this clone: A far larger clone lies a single base away; this is likely a read error. The rearrangement joins TRBV5-6 to TRBJ1-1, with a tentative D call TRBD1 (5 bases). The germline V gene has CDR1 SGHDT and CDR2 YYEEEE. The CDR3 runs 14 residues. CDR3 residues: CASSPRGAWTEASF. The DNA of the CDR3 is TGTGCCAGCAGCCCTCGAGGGGCTTGGACTGAAGCTTCCTTT.